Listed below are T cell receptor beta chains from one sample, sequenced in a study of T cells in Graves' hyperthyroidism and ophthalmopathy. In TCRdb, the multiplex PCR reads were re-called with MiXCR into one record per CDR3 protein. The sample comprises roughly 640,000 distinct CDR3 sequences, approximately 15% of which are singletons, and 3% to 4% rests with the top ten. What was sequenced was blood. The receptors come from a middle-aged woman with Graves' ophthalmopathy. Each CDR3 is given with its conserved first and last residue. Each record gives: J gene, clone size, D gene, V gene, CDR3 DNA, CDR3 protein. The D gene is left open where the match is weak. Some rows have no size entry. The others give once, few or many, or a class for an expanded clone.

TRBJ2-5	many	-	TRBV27	TGTGCCAGCAGTAAACGGGGGCAAGAGACCCAGTACTTC	CASSKRGQETQYF
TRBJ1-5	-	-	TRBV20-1	TGCAGTGCTAGGGAGAATCATAGCAATCAGCCCCAGCATTTT	CSARENHSNQPQHF
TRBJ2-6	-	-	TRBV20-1	TGCAGTGCTAGTGGAGGAGCTGGGGCCAACGTCCTGACTTTC	CSASGGAGANVLTF
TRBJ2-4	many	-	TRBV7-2	TGTGCCAGCAGCCCCCCCCACGATCGCGGGAACATTCAGTACTTC	CASSPPHDRGNIQYF
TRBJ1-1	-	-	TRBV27	TGTGCCAGCAGATGGACAGTCGGGGCTGAAGCTTTCTTT	CASRWTVGAEAFF
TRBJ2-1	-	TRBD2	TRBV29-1	TGCAGCTGCCGCGGGGGGCACTCCTACAATGAGCAGTTCTTC	CSCRGGHSYNEQFF
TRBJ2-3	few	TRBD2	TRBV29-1	TGCAGCGGCGGGAGTGGGGTCACAGATACGCAGTATTTT	CSGGSGVTDTQYF
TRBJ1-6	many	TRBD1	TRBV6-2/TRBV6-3	TGTGCCAGCAAACCGGGACAGAGCTCCTATAATTCACCCCTCCACTTT	CASKPGQSSYNSPLHF
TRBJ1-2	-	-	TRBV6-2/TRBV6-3	TGTGCCAGCAGTTACAGGAAGGCATCACCAAACTATGGCTACACCTTC	CASSYRKASPNYGYTF
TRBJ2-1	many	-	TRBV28	TGTGCCAGCAGTTTGCCCTCGTTGGATGAGCAGTTCTTC	CASSLPSLDEQFF
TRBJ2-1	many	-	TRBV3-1	TGTGCCAGCAGCCCCAGGCGGGAACCAATTGAGCAGTTCTTC	CASSPRREPIEQFF
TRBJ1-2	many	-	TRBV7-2	TGTGCCAGCAGCTTAGGAGGTTTTAACTATGGCTACACCTTC	CASSLGGFNYGYTF
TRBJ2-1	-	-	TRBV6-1	TGTGCCAGCAGTGAAGGTGGGAGTGGGACGGATGAGCAGTTCTTC	CASSEGGSGTDEQFF
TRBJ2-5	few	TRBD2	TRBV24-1	TGTGCCACCGGTGGGAATAGCGGGGAACAAGAGACCCAGTACTTC	CATGGNSGEQETQYF
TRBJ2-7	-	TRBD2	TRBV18	TGTGCCAGCTCACCAGGATTTGGCGGGAGTGGCTACGAGCAGTACTTC	CASSPGFGGSGYEQYF
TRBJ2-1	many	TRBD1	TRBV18	TGTGCCAGCTCAGGCGGACAGGGGAGGAATGAGCAGTTCTTC	CASSGGQGRNEQFF
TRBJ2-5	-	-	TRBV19	TGTGCCAGTAGTATGGAGTTTGCGGAGACCCAGTACTTC	CASSMEFAETQYF
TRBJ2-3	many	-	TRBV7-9	TGTGCCAGCAGCACAGCTTGGAACTTCACAGATACGCAGTATTTT	CASSTAWNFTDTQYF
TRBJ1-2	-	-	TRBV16	TGTGCCAGCAGCCAAGGATCTGCTAACTATGGCTACACCTTC	CASSQGSANYGYTF
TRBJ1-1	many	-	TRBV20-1	TGCAGGAGGGTGGCCAACACTGAAGCTTTCTTT	CRRVANTEAFF
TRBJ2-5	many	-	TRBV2	TGTGCCAGCAGTGAAGGGAGGGTCCAAGAGACCCAGTACTTC	CASSEGRVQETQYF
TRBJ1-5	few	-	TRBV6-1	TGTGCCAGCACCTACTCTGACAGGTTTAATCAGCCCCAGCATTTT	CASTYSDRFNQPQHF
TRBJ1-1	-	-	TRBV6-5	TGTGCCAGCAGTTTAGGGCTAAGTTTGAACACTGAAGCTTTCTTT	CASSLGLSLNTEAFF
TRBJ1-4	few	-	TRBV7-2	TGTGCCAGCAGCTTCGGGGACGTGAGGACTAATGAAAAACTGTTTTTT	CASSFGDVRTNEKLFF
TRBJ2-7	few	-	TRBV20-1	TGCAGTGCGGATGATAGTAGCGTCAGGAGCTCCTACGAGCAGTACTTC	CSADDSSVRSSYEQYF
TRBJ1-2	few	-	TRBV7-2	TGTGCCAGCAGCCTAGGGGCGCAGTATGGCTACACCTTC	CASSLGAQYGYTF
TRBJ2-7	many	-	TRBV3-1	TGTGCCAGCAGCCCAAGACTGGCGGCCTACGAGCAGTACTTC	CASSPRLAAYEQYF
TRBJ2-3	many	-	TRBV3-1	TGTGCCAGCAGCCACTTTACAGATACGCAGTATTTT	CASSHFTDTQYF
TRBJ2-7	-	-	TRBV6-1	TGTGCCAGCAGGAGGACGGACTCCTACGAGCAGTACTTC	CASRRTDSYEQYF
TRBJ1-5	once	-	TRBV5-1	TGCGCCAGCAGCTTCAACTCCGGGGGTCAGCCCCAGCATTTT	CASSFNSGGQPQHF
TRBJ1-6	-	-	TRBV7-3	TGTGCCAGCAGCTTCGCAGCTAATTCACCCCTCCACTTT	CASSFAANSPLHF
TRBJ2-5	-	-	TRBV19	TGTGCCACCCAGGGAGAGACAAAAGAGACCCAGTACTTC	CATQGETKETQYF
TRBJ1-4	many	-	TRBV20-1	TGCAGTGCTAGAGATCACGGAGATGTCGGGGAAAAACTGTTTTTT	CSARDHGDVGEKLFF
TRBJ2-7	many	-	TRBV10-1	TGCGCCAGCAGTGATGGGCAATCCTACGAGCAGTACTTC	CASSDGQSYEQYF
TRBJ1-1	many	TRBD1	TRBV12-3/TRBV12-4	TGTGCCAGCAGCCTCAGCCTCCAGGGGGTCACTGAAGCTTTCTTT	CASSLSLQGVTEAFF
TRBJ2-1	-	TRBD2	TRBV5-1	TGCGCCAGCAGCTTATTGGTAGCGGGAGGAAACAATGAGCAGTTCTTC	CASSLLVAGGNNEQFF
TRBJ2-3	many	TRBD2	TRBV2	TGTGCCAGCCTCGGACTAGTCGATACGCAGTATTTT	CASLGLVDTQYF
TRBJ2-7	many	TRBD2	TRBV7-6	TGTGCCAGCAGCTTAGTGACGGGACTAGCGGGTAACGAGCAGTACTTC	CASSLVTGLAGNEQYF
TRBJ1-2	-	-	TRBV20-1	TGCAGTGCTCGAGGACAGTATGGCTACACCTTC	CSARGQYGYTF
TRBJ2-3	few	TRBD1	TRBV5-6	TGTGCCAGCAGCTTTGGGACAGGAATGGCAGATACGCAGTATTTT	CASSFGTGMADTQYF
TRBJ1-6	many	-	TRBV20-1	TGCAGTGCTAGAGCAACGCATAATTCACCCCTCCACTTT	CSARATHNSPLHF
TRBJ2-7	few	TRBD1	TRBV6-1	TGTGCCAGCAGTCGGGGGACAGGGGTCGAGCAGTACTTC	CASSRGTGVEQYF
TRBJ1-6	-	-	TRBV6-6	TGTGCCAGCAGTTACGATGGGGGTTCACCCCTCCACTTT	CASSYDGGSPLHF
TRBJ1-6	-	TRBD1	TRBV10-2	TGCGCCAGCAGTCACCGGGACAGGGATAATTCACCCCTCCACTTT	CASSHRDRDNSPLHF
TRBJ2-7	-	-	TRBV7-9	TGTGCCAGCAGCCCGCGGGCAGGGATCTACGAGCAGTACTTC	CASSPRAGIYEQYF
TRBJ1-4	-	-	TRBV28	TGTGCCAGCAGTCTTGGACAGACAACTAATGAAAAACTGTTTTTT	CASSLGQTTNEKLFF
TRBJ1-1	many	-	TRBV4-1	TGCGCCAGCAGCCCCAGGGGAAAGAACACTGAAGCTTTCTTT	CASSPRGKNTEAFF
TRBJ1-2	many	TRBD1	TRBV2	TGTGCCAGCAGTGAAAGTGACAGGGGGCCTGGCTACACCTTC	CASSESDRGPGYTF
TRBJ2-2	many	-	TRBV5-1	TGTGCCAGCAGCTTCGGGAACACCGGGGAGCTGTTTTTT	CASSFGNTGELFF
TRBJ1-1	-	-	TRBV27	TGTGCCAGCAGTTCCTACAGGGCTAAGAACACTGAAGCTTTCTTT	CASSSYRAKNTEAFF
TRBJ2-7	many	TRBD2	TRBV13	TGTGCCAGCAGCCGGACCGCCTCCAGGCGGGGGTCCCTCTACGAGCAGTACTTC	CASSRTASRRGSLYEQYF
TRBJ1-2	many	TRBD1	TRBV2	TGTGCCAGCAGTAGGGGACAGGGCACGATCTATGGCTACACCTTC	CASSRGQGTIYGYTF
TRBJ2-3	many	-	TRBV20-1	TGCAGTGCTGTCGGAGCGGCCACCCAAGATACGCAGTATTTT	CSAVGAATQDTQYF
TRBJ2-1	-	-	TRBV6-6	TGTGCCAGCAGTTACGGCTCGCGGGGTCCATCCAACAATGAGCAGTTCTTC	CASSYGSRGPSNNEQFF
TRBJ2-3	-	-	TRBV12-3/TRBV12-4	TGTGCCAGCAGTTTCACAGCGAGCACAGATACGCAGTATTTT	CASSFTASTDTQYF
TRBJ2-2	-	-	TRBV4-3	TGCGCCAGCAGCCAATGGCAGCGGTCGAACACCGGGGAGCTGTTTTTT	CASSQWQRSNTGELFF